These 18 T cell receptor beta chains originate from one sample sequenced in a study of blood T cell repertoires in COVID-19. The protocol was immunoSEQ multiplex PCR, while the TCRdb copy is restricted to in-frame clones and leaves out a portion. Of about 260,000 clones in the sample, roughly 80% were seen once. The sequencing input was peripheral blood. The receptors stem from a woman aged 50 to 60 who had recovered from COVID-19.

V is TRBV28 and J is TRBJ2-6, with D unresolved. Germline CDR1 reads MDHEN; CDR2 reads SYDVKM. The CDR3 runs to 14 residues. Between the trimmed V and J ends, which lost 5 bases and 2 bases, there was a span of 7 bases. DNA for the CDR3: TGTGCCAGCAGTAAAGCGACTGGGGCCAACGTCCTGACTTTC. Its protein product is CASSKATGANVLTF.

V usage is TRBV6-2 or TRBV6-3 and J usage is TRBJ2-3; D might be TRBD2 (5 bases). V gave up 6 bases and J gave up 6 bases, with 28 bases separating them. This CDR3 comprises 18 residues. Germline V gene sequence: CDR1 MNHEY, CDR2 SVGEGT. CDR3 protein: CASSHPFGSTRRTDTQYF. The CDR3 region has the DNA TGTGCCAGCAGCCACCCCTTCGGGTCCACGCGGAGGACGGATACGCAGTATTTT.

V gene TRBV7-3 combines with J gene TRBJ2-2; weak D call: TRBD2 (5 bases). This CDR3 spans 16 amino acids. Trimming removed 1 base from V and 0 bases from J, with 9 bases in between. The germline V gene encodes CDR1 SGHTA and CDR2 FQGTGA. CDR3 in amino acids: CASSLNGGPNTGELFF. The CDR3 nucleotides read TGTGCCAGCAGCTTAAACGGCGGGCCGAACACCGGGGAGCTGTTTTTT.

This clone has more than one count but fewer than ten. The chain is built from TRBV7-3 and TRBJ2-1, with D possibly TRBD2 on 6 matching bases. Trimming removed 5 bases at V and 2 bases at J, with 10 bases between. The CDR3 runs to 14 residues. Looked up from germline, CDR1 is SGHTA and CDR2 is FQGTGA. The CDR3 DNA reads TGTGCCAGCAGCATCTCTAGCGCCTACAATGAGCAGTTCTTC. Protein product: CASSISSAYNEQFF. Full variable domain (missing parts from reference TRBV7-3 and TRBJ2-1): GAGVSQTPSNKVTEKGKYVELRCDPISGHTALYWYRQSLGQGPEFLIYFQGTGAADDSGLPNDRFFAVRPEGSVSTLKIQRTERGDSAVYLCASSISSAYNEQFFGPGTRLTVL.

V usage is TRBV28 and J usage is TRBJ1-3, with unresolved D. The germline V and J ends were trimmed by 8 bases and 8 bases, with 13 bases remaining between them. Germline V gene lookup returns CDR1 MDHEN and CDR2 SYDVKM. The length of the CDR3 is 12 residues. In DNA, the CDR3 is TGTGCCAGCGGCCTTGAGGCCTACACCATATATTTT. It encodes CASGLEAYTIYF.

The chain links TRBV29-1 to TRBJ1-1; D is perhaps TRBD1 (6 bases). Deletions cut 4 bases from V and 1 base from J, with 13 bases between. Germline values: CDR1 SQVTM, CDR2 ANQGSEA. CDR3 length: 14 amino acids. CDR3 bases: TGCAGCGTTGTGGGGGGGCTGAGGAACACTGAAGCTTTCTTT. It codes for CSVVGGLRNTEAFF.

V and J are TRBV5-4 and TRBJ2-3; 13 nucleotides align to TRBD2. CDR1 SGHNT and CDR2 YYREEE come from the germline V gene (reference sequence). V lost 4 bases, J lost 3 bases, and 5 bases stayed unmatched. This CDR3 is 16 amino acids long. The CDR3 reads CASSLGLAGRTDTQYF. DNA for the CDR3: TGTGCCAGCAGCCTGGGACTAGCGGGACGAACAGATACGCAGTATTTT.

The chain couples TRBV5-5 to TRBJ1-6; tentatively, D is TRBD1 (6 bases). The CDR3 is 16 residues long. The germline CDR1 and CDR2 sequences are SGHKS and YYEKEE (reference sequence). V lost 1 base, J lost 10 bases, and 18 bases lay in between. CDR3 DNA sequence: TGTGCCAGCAGCTTGCTAGGGGACAATTTAGGGTCACCCCTCCACTTT. This gives the protein CASSLLGDNLGSPLHF.

V usage is TRBV28 and J usage is TRBJ1-5, with a tentative D call TRBD1 (6 bases). CDR1 is MDHEN, CDR2 SYDVKM, per germline. Trimming removed 4 bases at V and 3 bases at J, with 10 bases between. This CDR3 spans 14 amino acids. The CDR3 coding sequence is TGTGCCAGCAGTTCCCAGGGACACAATCAGCCCCAGCATTTT. Translation gives CASSSQGHNQPQHF. Variable domain in full (rest from reference TRBV28 and TRBJ1-5): DVKVTQSSRYLVKRTGEKVFLECVQDMDHENMFWYRQDPGLGLRLIYFSYDVKMKEKGDIPEGYSVSREKKERFSLILESASTNQTSMYLCASSSQGHNQPQHFGDGTRLSIL.

The genes are TRBV7-2 and TRBJ2-3, with D unclear. The V gene lost 1 base and the J gene lost 7 bases, with 6 bases spanning the gap. The CDR3 spans 12 residues. The V gene's germline CDR1 is SGHTA and CDR2 FQGNSA. Here the CDR3 reads CASSLDYNTQYF. The CDR3 nucleotides are TGTGCCAGCAGCTTAGACTATAATACGCAGTATTTT.

This chain links TRBV5-1 with TRBJ1-2; 9 nucleotides line up with TRBD1. J was trimmed by 2 bases and V by 4 bases; bases with no gene match: 3. This CDR3 region has 14 residues. The V gene's germline CDR1 is SGHRS and CDR2 YFSETQ. The DNA for the CDR3 is TGCGCCAGCAGCGGCGGACAGGGGAACTATGGCTACACCTTC. It encodes CASSGGQGNYGYTF. The entire variable domain, with the rest obtained from reference TRBV5-1 and TRBJ1-2, is as follows: KAGVTQTPRYLIKTRGQQVTLSCSPISGHRSVSWYQQTPGQGLQFLFEYFSETQRNKGNFPGRFSGRQFSNSRSEMNVSTLELGDSALYLCASSGGQGNYGYTFGSGTRLTVV.

This chain uses TRBV28 with TRBJ2-2; D is ambiguous. V lost 3 bases and J 2 bases, leaving 7 bases between the germline ends. The CDR3 consists of 14 residues. Germline V lookup: CDR1 MDHEN, CDR2 SYDVKM. The CDR3 nucleotides read TGTGCCAGCAGTTTCCGACTCAACACCGGGGAGCTGTTTTTT. Translation: CASSFRLNTGELFF.

In this sample, this clone turned up once. The V and J genes are TRBV7-9 and TRBJ2-1, with 7 bases lining up with TRBD2. This CDR3 spans 14 amino acids. V shed 3 bases and J 7 bases; nucleotides not matched to a gene: 6. Germline values: CDR1 SEHNR, CDR2 FQNEAQ (reference sequence). The CDR3: CASSLGLAENEQFF. The CDR3, as DNA: TGTGCCAGCAGCTTGGGGCTAGCGGAGAATGAGCAGTTCTTC.

The chain links TRBV5-4 to TRBJ2-5, with TRBD2 identical over 12 bases. Germline values: CDR1 SGHNT, CDR2 YYREEE (reference sequence). The CDR3 is made up of 16 amino acids. The trim removed 4 bases at V and 1 base at J, leaving 5 bases unmatched. CDR3: CASSTLAGGFQETQYF. For the CDR3, the DNA is TGTGCCAGCAGCACACTAGCGGGGGGTTTCCAAGAGACCCAGTACTTC.

This chain connects TRBV11-2 to TRBJ1-1; 7 bases match TRBD1. Germline assignment: CDR1 SGHAT and CDR2 FQNNGV. The CDR3 is 12 residues long. J gave up 8 bases and V 1 base, and 1 base lay outside the gene matches. This CDR3 reads CASSLGQGEAFF. DNA of the CDR3: TGTGCCAGCAGCTTAGGACAGGGAGAAGCTTTCTTT.

This clone is a singleton in its sample. This chain links TRBV3-1 (or the pseudogene TRBV3-2) with TRBJ2-7; 8 positions agree with TRBD1. The junction had 7 bases not matched to a gene; V was cut back by 5 bases and J by 7 bases. The CDR3 contains 13 residues. Germline V gene sequence: CDR1 LGHDT, CDR2 YNNKEL (reference sequence). CDR3 coding DNA: TGTGCCAGCAGCACGGACAGGGTGGGTGAGCAGTACTTC. It codes for CASSTDRVGEQYF.

This clone was observed a single time. V gene TRBV6-2 or TRBV6-3 combines with J gene TRBJ2-7; a possible D gene is TRBD2 (6 bases). V lost 6 bases, J lost 4 bases, and 16 bases lay in between. Per the germline V gene, CDR1 is MNHEY and CDR2 is SVGEGT. The CDR3 is 14 residues long. CDR3 coding DNA: TGTGCCAGCAGCCGAACCTTGACTAGTTACGAGCAGTACTTC. It encodes CASSRTLTSYEQYF.

DNA of the CDR3: TGTGCCAGCAGTGAAAATACAGGAGGGGAGACCCAGTACTTC. It codes for CASSENTGGETQYF. The chain employs TRBV6-1 and TRBJ2-5; D possibly corresponds to TRBD2 (6 bases). Germline-derived CDR1 and CDR2 are MNHNS and SASEGT. Trimming took 2 bases from V and 5 from J, leaving 12 bases between them. This CDR3 region has 14 residues.